This T cell receptor beta chain was captured by sequencing in a study of high-grade serous ovarian cancer treatment subgroups. The tumor samples were collected prior to definitive surgery or chemotherapy. Sequencing used immunoSEQ multiplex PCR; TCRdb keeps in-frame clones, though not all of them. The data contain some 12,000 clones, 80% to 85% of them singletons. Germline V gene sequence: CDR1 MNHNS, CDR2 SASEGT. The CDR3 runs to 15 residues. Trimming shortened V by 9 bases and J by 0 bases, and 15 bases separated the two germline ends. The chain is built from TRBV6-1 and TRBJ1-5; D call uncertain. This sequence was found in a human donor with high-grade serous ovarian cancer. Sequencing used tumor tissue. The CDR3 DNA reads TGTGCCAGTACAAGAACGGAGTATAGCAATCAGCCCCAGCATTTT. It specifies CASTRTEYSNQPQHF.